A single T cell receptor (beta chain) is shown here with its context. Antigen specificity is unknown. It was with a sample-barcoded 5' primer and a J-beta primer mix that a second PCR of roughly 7 to 12 cycles was run. Each cDNA molecule was tagged by a template-switch adaptor that had 12 random nucleotides. Using its own MiXCR run on the 5' RACE reads, TCRdb lists one record per CDR3 protein. Of around 990,000 distinct CDR3 sequences in the sample, roughly two fifths were seen once. The data stem from a study of blood T cells in healthy people across ages. In the study overall: In model experiments, template switching was able to capture about one barcoded beta molecule for every two T cells that were present. Study-level points and caveats: Lack of knowledge of donor CMV status possibly confounded expanded clonotype changes.

The CDR3 extends over 14 amino acids. Germline V gene data show CDR1 as MNHEY and CDR2 as SVGAGI. V lost 8 bases to trimming and J lost 4 bases; unmatched junction nucleotides: 9. This TCR came from a man aged 18 to 30 in good health. The chain has TRBV6-5 and TRBJ1-2; TRBD1 agrees at 8 bases. Sequenced sample: blood. Written as DNA, the CDR3 is TGTGCCAGCTGCCGGATTGGGACAGGCTATGGCTACACCTTC. It translates to CASCRIGTGYGYTF.